This entry concerns a single TCR beta chain. Antigen unknown. Method: immunoSEQ multiplex PCR; TCRdb's copy keeps in-frame clones and lacks some. The sample yields roughly 150,000 clones, 93% seen once. This CDR3 has 14 residues. Per the germline V gene, CDR1 is LNHNV and CDR2 is YYDKDF (reference sequence). The germline V and J ends were trimmed by 3 bases and 8 bases, with 13 bases remaining between them. The sample belongs to a study of T cell responses to AZD1222 COVID-19 vaccine. Study observations and caveats: After the peak T cell response, and only then, were repertoires sampled. Unmutated regions of variants are reportedly targeted by nearly half of spike-specific TCRs. Spike-wide coverage was observed for vaccine-associated CD4 TCRs, with dominant responses at 160-218 and 743-854.

The TCR comes from an adult in good health. The rearrangement joins TRBV15 to TRBJ2-2; D gene unclear. The sequencing used peripheral blood, collected on day 0 of AZD1222 vaccination. The CDR3 DNA reads TGTGCCACCAGCAGGAAGACCAGTTGGGGGGAGCTGTTTTTT. Translation: CATSRKTSWGELFF.